The 21 T cell receptor beta chains presented below share a single source sample, sequenced in a study of identical twins (dated by TCRdb to about 2016). Preparation of the library involved 5' RACE. Sequencing used an Illumina HiSeq 2000. The public reads were reprocessed in TCRdb via fastp at Q25 and MiXCR, keeping in-frame beta chains. Each record represents a unique CDR3 protein, reported with the most common genes and DNA among its rows. The sample table holds under 350,000 distinct CDR3 sequences, of which more than 8% were seen once. Roughly 6.4% of the sample comes from the top ten. These data are also associated with another study on yellow fever vaccine responses in identical twins.

The sample taken for sequencing was CD8+ T cells sorted from blood. The receptors derive from a woman in her late teens or twenties in good health.

CDR3 in DNA: TGTGCCATCAGTGAGTCGGGACTAGCGGGAGAAGAGACCCAGTACTTC. Its translation is CAISESGLAGEETQYF. The V and J genes are TRBV10-3 and TRBJ2-5; 14 bases match TRBD2. The CDR3 consists of 16 residues. Trimming removed 0 bases from V and 3 bases from J; junction bases left unmatched: 0. Germline V gives CDR1 ENHRY, CDR2 SYGVKD.

V and J are TRBV27 and TRBJ2-5; 9 nucleotides agree with TRBD2. Germline CDR1 reads MNHEY; CDR2 reads SMNVEV (reference sequence). CDR3 size: 18 residues. V shed 3 bases and J 2 bases; nucleotides not matched to a gene: 13. This chain's CDR3 is CASSFVVAGETVQETQYF. The DNA for the CDR3 is TGTGCCAGCAGTTTCGTGGTAGCGGGAGAGACCGTGCAAGAGACCCAGTACTTC.

This clonotype was counted many times. The chain carries TRBV20-1 and TRBJ2-7, with unresolved D. V dropped 3 bases and J dropped 0 bases, with 6 bases sitting between them. Germline CDR1 DFQATT, CDR2 SNEGSKA (reference sequence). The CDR3 sequence is 12 residues long. CDR3 in DNA: TGCAGTGCTAGGGAGAGCTCCTACGAGCAGTACTTC. Residues: CSARESSYEQYF.

In this sample, this clonotype turned up many times. The CDR3 reads CASSLASGTALISGANVLTF. The CDR3 DNA reads TGTGCCAGCAGTTTAGCTTCAGGGACAGCGCTAATCTCTGGGGCCAACGTCCTGACTTTC. This sequence joins TRBV12-3 or TRBV12-4 and TRBJ2-6, with 7 bases that match TRBD1. J was trimmed by 0 bases and V by 0 bases; bases with no gene match: 11. CDR3 length equals 20 residues.

The gene calls are TRBV11-2 and TRBJ2-1; weak D call: TRBD2 (5 bases). Germline CDR1 SGHAT, CDR2 FQNNGV. The ends were cut back, 3 bases at V and 0 bases at J, with 15 bases in the middle. The CDR3 length is 17 residues. CDR3 sequence reads: CASSLESLAYSYNEQFF. Written as DNA, the CDR3 is TGTGCCAGCAGCTTGGAGTCCTTAGCGTACTCCTACAATGAGCAGTTCTTC.

This clonotype was detected ten times or more. V is TRBV29-1 and J is TRBJ2-7; no firm D call. V was pared by 1 base and J by 1 base, with 8 bases between. Per germline, CDR1 SQVTM and CDR2 ANQGSEA. The length of the CDR3 is 13 residues. The CDR3 region has the DNA TGCAGCGTTGAAGGGACGGATTCCTACGAGCAGTACTTC. Translation: CSVEGTDSYEQYF.

This clonotype was counted only a few times. The genes are TRBV7-9 and TRBJ2-7; D is perhaps TRBD2 (5 bases). This CDR3 is 15 amino acids long. From germline, CDR1 is SEHNR and CDR2 FQNEAQ (reference sequence). V lost 0 bases and J 2 bases, leaving 11 bases between the germline ends. This CDR3 reads CASSLAEKRPYEQYF. The CDR3 bases are TGTGCCAGCAGCTTAGCAGAAAAGCGGCCCTACGAGCAGTACTTC. The whole variable domain, filled in from reference TRBV7-9 and TRBJ2-7, reads DTGVSQNPRHKITKRGQNVTFRCDPISEHNRLYWYRQTLGQGPEFLTYFQNEAQLEKSRLLSDRFSAERPKGSFSTLEIQRTEQGDSAMYLCASSLAEKRPYEQYFGPGTRLTVT.

This clonotype was seen only a few times. The chain combines TRBV5-1 with TRBJ2-7; D is unclear. The V gene lost 4 bases and the J gene lost 3 bases, with 11 bases spanning the gap. This CDR3 spans 13 amino acids. CDR1 is SGHRS and CDR2 is YFSETQ in the germline V gene. The CDR3 is CASSAPHSYEQYF. In DNA form, the CDR3 reads TGCGCCAGCAGCGCCCCACATAGCTACGAGCAGTACTTC.

This clonotype occurred a few times. The J gene is TRBJ1-5, the V gene TRBV7-9, with D hard to call. This CDR3 is built from 14 residues. Trimming took off 5 bases at V and 4 bases at J, with 12 bases between the two ends. The V gene's germline CDR1 is SEHNR and CDR2 FQNEAQ (reference sequence). The CDR3, as DNA: TGTGCCAGCAGCCCCGGAGGGAGGAATCAGCCCCAGCATTTT. Translated: CASSPGGRNQPQHF.

The chain is built from TRBV6-2 or TRBV6-3 and TRBJ2-1, with D tentatively TRBD2 (5 bases). Trimming pared 4 bases from V and 1 base from J, leaving 14 bases between. This CDR3 contains 16 residues. Germline CDR1 MNHEY, CDR2 SVGEGT. This chain's CDR3 is CASSSMSGASYNEQFF. The CDR3 nucleotides read TGTGCCAGCAGTTCCATGAGCGGCGCATCCTACAATGAGCAGTTCTTC.

The table lists this clonotype with a few counts. This chain connects TRBV2 to TRBJ2-4, with 10 bases identical to TRBD2. Germline CDR1 and CDR2: SNHLY and FYNNEI. V was pared by 3 bases and J by 2 bases, with 4 bases of the junction left unmatched. CDR3 length: 16 amino acids. CDR3 sequence reads: CASSETSGLTKNIQYF. CDR3 in DNA: TGTGCCAGCAGTGAGACTAGCGGGTTGACCAAAAACATTCAGTACTTC.

At least ten counts were recorded for this clonotype. The chain joins TRBV24-1 to TRBJ2-1, with a tentative D call TRBD1 (6 bases). The V and J ends lost 0 bases and 4 bases respectively, with 6 bases between them. From germline, CDR1 is KGHDR and CDR2 SFDVKD. This CDR3 spans 14 amino acids. The CDR3: CATSDLDRYNEQFF. The CDR3 DNA reads as TGTGCCACCAGTGATTTGGACAGGTACAATGAGCAGTTCTTC.

The chain uses TRBV20-1 and TRBJ1-1; a weak D match, TRBD1 (5 bases). Germline V gene lookup returns CDR1 DFQATT and CDR2 SNEGSKA (reference sequence). V was cut by 3 bases and J by 1 base, with 9 bases left in between. The CDR3 spans 13 residues. Here the CDR3 reads CSASPRGNTEAFF. CDR3 nucleotides: TGCAGTGCTAGTCCTAGGGGGAACACTGAAGCTTTCTTT.

This clonotype has a count of ten or more. The rearrangement uses TRBV20-1 and TRBJ2-2, with 9 bases fitting TRBD1. Looked up from germline, CDR1 is DFQATT and CDR2 is SNEGSKA (reference sequence). Trimming took 0 bases from V and 6 from J; bases not matched to a gene: 5. This CDR3 comprises 15 residues. CDR3 sequence: CSAREKGQGPGELFF. CDR3 coding DNA: TGCAGTGCTAGAGAAAAGGGACAGGGACCCGGGGAGCTGTTTTTT.

This clonotype was detected only a few times. This rearrangement joins TRBV12-3 or TRBV12-4 to TRBJ2-3; 12 positions match TRBD2. V shed 6 bases, J shed 4 bases, and the junction held 5 bases outside the gene matches. The length of the CDR3 is 15 residues. The CDR3 DNA is TGTGCCAGCAGCCGGACTAGCGGGATATCAGATACGCAGTATTTT. It codes for CASSRTSGISDTQYF.

This clonotype was detected ten times or more. The chain has TRBV2 and TRBJ2-7; perhaps TRBD1 as D (5 bases). Trimming removed 10 bases from V and 3 bases from J, with 13 bases in between. Germline assignment: CDR1 SNHLY and CDR2 FYNNEI. The CDR3 extends over 12 amino acids. The CDR3 loop reads CATQGSVYEQYF. For the CDR3, the DNA is TGTGCCACCCAGGGTTCCGTCTACGAGCAGTACTTC.

This clonotype has ten or more counts. The CDR3 bases are TGTGCCAGCAGCAGGGACACCTACACCGGGGAGCTGTTTTTT. It translates to CASSRDTYTGELFF. The chain combines TRBV11-2 with TRBJ2-2, with a weak D call TRBD1 (6 bases). The V gene lost 5 bases and the J gene lost 3 bases, with 10 bases spanning the gap. Germline values: CDR1 SGHAT, CDR2 FQNNGV. The CDR3 is made up of 14 amino acids.

This clonotype was seen many times. The chain uses TRBV28 and TRBJ2-3; 11 bases line up with TRBD2. Per the germline V gene, CDR1 is MDHEN and CDR2 is SYDVKM. V shed 7 bases and J 0 bases; nucleotides not matched to a gene: 3. The CDR3 contains 15 residues. CDR3 bases: TGTGCCAGCAACCTAGCGGGGGGTAGCACAGATACGCAGTATTTT. This encodes CASNLAGGSTDTQYF. The full variable domain, completed using reference TRBV28 and TRBJ2-3, is DVKVTQSSRYLVKRTGEKVFLECVQDMDHENMFWYRQDPGLGLRLIYFSYDVKMKEKGDIPEGYSVSREKKERFSLILESASTNQTSMYLCASNLAGGSTDTQYFGPGTRLTVL.

This clonotype has only a few counts. This chain joins TRBV4-2 and TRBJ2-7, with 14 nucleotides matching TRBD2. The CDR3 is 18 amino acids. The germline CDR1 and CDR2 sequences are LGHNA and YNFKEQ. The V gene end was trimmed by 0 bases and the J gene end by 3 bases; junction bases not matched to a gene: 7. The CDR3 here is CASSQEPGLAGEGYEQYF. The CDR3 coding sequence is TGTGCCAGCAGCCAAGAACCGGGACTAGCGGGAGAGGGCTACGAGCAGTACTTC.

The sample holds a few counts of this clonotype. The V call is TRBV6-1, the J call TRBJ2-1, with a weak D call TRBD2 (6 bases). The CDR3 runs 15 residues. Trimming left V 6 bases short and J 0 bases short, with 12 bases between. CDR1 and CDR2 from the germline V gene are MNHNS and SASEGT. The CDR3 nucleotides are TGTGCCAGCAGCGCTAGCGACAGCTCCTACAATGAGCAGTTCTTC. Protein: CASSASDSSYNEQFF.

This clonotype was counted many times. The gene calls are TRBV12-3 or TRBV12-4 and TRBJ2-3; D ambiguous. V shed 3 bases and J shed 0 bases, with 7 bases lying between them. This CDR3 comprises 14 residues. CDR3 DNA: TGTGCCAGCAGTTTTACCTCTAGCACAGATACGCAGTATTTT. The encoded protein is CASSFTSSTDTQYF.